One and the same sample provided the 28 T cell receptor beta chains below, sequenced in a study of T cells expressing NK-cell markers. TCRdb reanalyzed the 5' RACE reads, giving one entry per CDR3 protein sequence and no DNA. Its table lists 350,000 to 500,000 distinct CDR3 sequences. Sequenced input: blood T cells: a sorted CD56 or NKG2C T cell subset, CD4+ or CD8+ T cells, or bulk PBMC T cells (not recorded which). The receptors stem from a woman between 18 and 70 years old in good health.

The CDR3 here is CATGTSRSGELFF. This rearrangement joins TRBV24-1 to TRBJ2-2; no DNA is available, so the TRBD2 call from TCRdb remains unchecked. CDR3 length: 13 amino acids. Germline V gene data show CDR1 as KGHDR and CDR2 as SFDVKD.

The rearrangement links TRBV5-1 to TRBJ2-4; TCRdb lists TRBD1, though no DNA is available to test this call. Germline CDR1 reads SGHRS; CDR2 reads YFSETQ. The CDR3 extends over 22 amino acids. CDR3 amino acids: CASSLAHRGQKKTGEAKNIQYF.

The chain joins TRBV6-5 to TRBJ1-2. The germline V gene encodes CDR1 MNHEY and CDR2 SVGAGI. The CDR3 has 12 residues. The CDR3 is CASSYSGDGYTF.

V and J are TRBV24-1 and TRBJ1-1. CDR3 size: 12 residues. Per germline, CDR1 KGHDR and CDR2 SFDVKD. The CDR3 region is CATSDLRGVAFF.

The chain couples TRBV9 to TRBJ2-2. The germline V gene has CDR1 SGDLS and CDR2 YYNGEE. The CDR3 is 13 residues long. Here the CDR3 reads CASRNDGDGELFF.

CDR3: CASGQQGETQYF. The gene calls are TRBV12-3 or TRBV12-4 and TRBJ2-5; TCRdb names TRBD1, which stays unverified in the absence of DNA. This CDR3 has 12 amino acids.

This sequence joins TRBV12-2 and TRBJ2-1; checking the TCRdb D call of TRBD2 is not possible without DNA. TRBV12-2 has pseudogene status. CDR3 length equals 14 residues. The CDR3 loop is CASRTSGGAGEQFF.

This rearrangement joins TRBV5-6 to TRBJ1-2. The CDR3 length is 12 residues. Germline-derived CDR1 and CDR2 are SGHDT and YYEEEE. CDR3 amino acids: CASSLRAGGYTF.

V is TRBV4-3 and J is TRBJ1-4. CDR1 is LGHNA and CDR2 is YSLEER in the germline V gene. This CDR3 contains 16 residues. The CDR3 loop reads CASSQALQGPREKLFF.

This sequence joins TRBV27 and TRBJ2-5. This CDR3 has 11 residues. Germline CDR1 is MNHEY and CDR2 is SMNVEV (reference sequence). This chain's CDR3 is CAAGGWETQYF.

The gene calls are TRBV6-5 and TRBJ1-4. The CDR3 has 11 residues. CDR1 is MNHEY, CDR2 SVGAGI, per germline. CDR3 in amino acids: CASSYGQRLFF.

This sequence joins TRBV4-1 and TRBJ1-6. This CDR3 is built from 16 residues. Per the germline V gene, CDR1 is MGHRA and CDR2 is YSYEKL. The CDR3 is CASSQVSGDRNSPLHF.

The chain links TRBV5-1 to TRBJ1-1. CDR3 length equals 14 residues. CDR1 SGHRS and CDR2 YFSETQ come from the germline V gene. This CDR3 reads CASSPQGGNTEAFF.

This chain joins TRBV12-3 or TRBV12-4 and TRBJ2-7; the D call of TRBD1 rests on TCRdb alone, since no DNA is present to check it. This CDR3 spans 15 amino acids. The CDR3 reads CASSLRQGLSYEQYF.

This chain uses TRBV27 with TRBJ2-5; TCRdb proposes TRBD2, but this gene call is untestable without DNA. CDR1 MNHEY and CDR2 SMNVEV come from the germline V gene (reference sequence). The CDR3 length is 16 residues. The CDR3 region is CASNLTGPESDGTQYF.

The V call is TRBV20-1, the J call TRBJ1-1. The CDR3 covers 14 residues. Germline V CDR1 and CDR2: DFQATT, SNEGSKA (reference sequence). CDR3: CSARPLRGNTEAFF.

The chain recombines TRBV6-2 or TRBV6-3 with TRBJ2-7. Germline V gene data show CDR1 as MNHEY and CDR2 as SVGEGT. This CDR3 is built from 16 residues. The CDR3 reads CASSYSSRDASYGQYF.

J is TRBJ2-3 and V is TRBV3-1. Germline V CDR1 and CDR2: LGHDT, YNNKEL (reference sequence). This CDR3 comprises 11 residues. CDR3 residues: CASSQADTQYF.

The chain carries TRBV11-1 and TRBJ2-3; TCRdb outputs TRBD2, but without DNA this stays unchecked. This CDR3 has 18 residues. The germline V gene encodes CDR1 SGHAT and CDR2 FQDESV (reference sequence). The CDR3: CASSFTSGGGGSTDTQYF.

The chain combines TRBV12-3 or TRBV12-4 with TRBJ2-7; lacking DNA, the TRBD1 call made by TCRdb goes unchecked. The CDR3 runs 14 residues. The CDR3: CASTLQGTASEQYF.

The V call is TRBV29-1, the J call TRBJ1-1. From germline, CDR1 is SQVTM and CDR2 ANQGSEA. The CDR3 length is 13 residues. The CDR3 here is CSVARQGSTEAFF.

The chain has TRBV6-5 and TRBJ2-5. Germline lookup yields CDR1 MNHEY and CDR2 SVGAGI. The CDR3 has 13 residues. The CDR3 loop is CASSYQYQETQYF.

The genes are TRBV20-1 and TRBJ1-1; no DNA is available, so the TRBD1 call from TCRdb remains unchecked. This CDR3 region has 18 residues. Germline CDR1 is DFQATT and CDR2 is SNEGSKA (reference sequence). The chain's CDR3 is CSARDGFGRQARNTEAFF.

This chain links TRBV20-1 with TRBJ1-4. Germline V gene sequence: CDR1 DFQATT, CDR2 SNEGSKA (reference sequence). The CDR3 runs 11 residues. CDR3 sequence: CSARGSEKLFF.

The chain links TRBV24-1 to TRBJ2-3; the TCRdb call, TRBD2, lacks DNA for checking. The CDR3 extends over 18 amino acids. Germline lookup yields CDR1 KGHDR and CDR2 SFDVKD. The chain's CDR3 is CATSDPRGTSGVADTQYF.

The chain couples TRBV29-1 to TRBJ1-1; TCRdb's D call, TRBD1, is unchecked because there is no DNA. This CDR3 comprises 14 residues. From germline, CDR1 is SQVTM and CDR2 ANQGSEA. The CDR3 here is CSVDRDRGPPRAFF.

CDR3 sequence reads: CSARDVKEAGTFGELFF. The chain is built from TRBV20-1 and TRBJ2-2; the TCRdb D gene call, TRBD1, has no DNA to confirm it. Germline assignment: CDR1 DFQATT and CDR2 SNEGSKA (reference sequence). The CDR3 consists of 17 residues.

The chain is built from TRBV7-2 and TRBJ1-4; TCRdb names TRBD1, which stays unverified in the absence of DNA. The CDR3 contains 17 residues. The germline V gene encodes CDR1 SGHTA and CDR2 FQGNSA. This chain's CDR3 is CASSLGPARATNEKLFF.